The rows below give T cell receptor beta chains drawn from one sample of a study of blood T cells in healthy people across ages. One entry per CDR3 protein results from TCRdb running MiXCR on the 5' RACE reads. Seen here are 600,000 to 650,000 distinct CDR3 sequences, around 54% observed once, and the top ten hold approximately 40%. Sequencing was carried out using blood. Receptors originate from a man in his sixties in good health. CDR3s include the opening cysteine and the closing phenylalanine or tryptophan. The D gene is left open where the match is weak. The size of a clone is reported for some rows only, either as once, few or many, or as a class for expanded clones.

V gene: TRBV5-1; J gene: TRBJ2-5; clone size: -; D gene: -; CDR3 DNA: TGCGCCAGCAGCTTCGCCCCGGGCGGCTCTAGGGAGACCCAGTACTTC; CDR3 protein: CASSFAPGGSRETQYF
V gene: TRBV10-2; J gene: TRBJ2-7; clone size: -; D gene: -; CDR3 DNA: TGCGCCAGCAGTGAGCCCGGACATAACTACGAGCAGTACTTC; CDR3 protein: CASSEPGHNYEQYF
V gene: TRBV5-1; J gene: TRBJ2-1; clone size: -; D gene: -; CDR3 DNA: TGCGCCAGCAGCTTGTCTGGAAATCCTAACAATGAGCAGTTCTTC; CDR3 protein: CASSLSGNPNNEQFF
V gene: TRBV7-8; J gene: TRBJ2-1; clone size: few; D gene: TRBD2; CDR3 DNA: TGTGCCAGCAGCCCAGGGAGGACTAGCGGGGTTTACAATGAGCAGTTCTTC; CDR3 protein: CASSPGRTSGVYNEQFF
V gene: TRBV6-1; J gene: TRBJ2-7; clone size: -; D gene: TRBD1; CDR3 DNA: TGTGCCAGCAGTGAAGCGGGACAGGGGGTCTACGAGCAGTACTTC; CDR3 protein: CASSEAGQGVYEQYF
V gene: TRBV6-5; J gene: TRBJ2-1; clone size: -; D gene: -; CDR3 DNA: TGTGCCAACGACAATGAGCAGTTCTTC; CDR3 protein: CANDNEQFF
V gene: TRBV19; J gene: TRBJ2-5; clone size: many; D gene: -; CDR3 DNA: TGTGCCAGTAGTATCGGGACTCTACGAGAAGAGACCCAGTACTTC; CDR3 protein: CASSIGTLREETQYF
V gene: TRBV3-1; J gene: TRBJ2-7; clone size: -; D gene: -; CDR3 DNA: TGTGCCAGCAGCCTCAAGGGGGGGCAGGTCCTTCCTCAGTACTTC; CDR3 protein: CASSLKGGQVLPQYF
V gene: TRBV2; J gene: TRBJ2-1; clone size: -; D gene: -; CDR3 DNA: TGTGCCAGCAGTGAGTCCCGGAGCCCTTCCTACAATGAGCAGTTCTTC; CDR3 protein: CASSESRSPSYNEQFF
V gene: TRBV5-1; J gene: TRBJ2-1; clone size: -; D gene: -; CDR3 DNA: TGCGCCAGCAGCCCGGAAGGCCAGGGGGAGCAGTTCTTC; CDR3 protein: CASSPEGQGEQFF
V gene: TRBV4-2; J gene: TRBJ1-2; clone size: -; D gene: -; CDR3 DNA: TGTGCCAGCAGCCAAGGGGGCACTGCCTATGGCTACACCTTC; CDR3 protein: CASSQGGTAYGYTF
V gene: TRBV6-1; J gene: TRBJ1-2; clone size: few; D gene: -; CDR3 DNA: TGTGCCAGCAGTGTCTCCCGCCCCCGCTATGGCTACACCTTC; CDR3 protein: CASSVSRPRYGYTF
V gene: TRBV5-5; J gene: TRBJ2-5; clone size: once; D gene: TRBD2; CDR3 DNA: TGTGCCAGCAGCTTGACAGCGGGGTCCCAAGAGACCCAGTACTTC; CDR3 protein: CASSLTAGSQETQYF
V gene: TRBV5-1; J gene: TRBJ2-7; clone size: -; D gene: TRBD2; CDR3 DNA: TGCGCCAGCAGCTTGACTAGCGGGGGATCCTACTCCTACGAGCAGTACTTC; CDR3 protein: CASSLTSGGSYSYEQYF
V gene: TRBV10-3; J gene: TRBJ1-4; clone size: -; D gene: -; CDR3 DNA: TGTGCCCTCAGTGAGTCGGCAGGGTCAACTAATGAAAAACTGTTTTTT; CDR3 protein: CALSESAGSTNEKLFF
V gene: TRBV2; J gene: TRBJ1-2; clone size: -; D gene: -; CDR3 DNA: TGTGCCAGCAGTGGTATAGGGCAAAGGGGCTACACCTTC; CDR3 protein: CASSGIGQRGYTF
V gene: TRBV25-1; J gene: TRBJ1-6; clone size: once; D gene: -; CDR3 DNA: TGTGCCAGCGGTGAATACGGGGGACACGCGAATTCACCCCTCCACTTT; CDR3 protein: CASGEYGGHANSPLHF
V gene: TRBV21-1; J gene: TRBJ2-7; clone size: few; D gene: -; CDR3 DNA: TGTGCCAGCAGCAATCCGTCTTTGTCTAGCGGGGTGATCTACGAGCAGTACTTC; CDR3 protein: CASSNPSLSSGVIYEQYF
V gene: TRBV11-2; J gene: TRBJ2-5; clone size: -; D gene: -; CDR3 DNA: TGTGCCAGCAGCTTGGCCCTTGGGAGCAGGGAGACCCAGTACTTC; CDR3 protein: CASSLALGSRETQYF
V gene: TRBV29-1; J gene: TRBJ2-3; clone size: -; D gene: -; CDR3 DNA: TGCAGCGGCCTGACCGGGACGGCTCACACAGATACGCAGTATTTT; CDR3 protein: CSGLTGTAHTDTQYF
V gene: TRBV18; J gene: TRBJ2-5; clone size: many; D gene: -; CDR3 DNA: TGTGCCAGCTCACCACCGGGGCCGGTTAAAGAGACCCAGTACTTC; CDR3 protein: CASSPPGPVKETQYF
V gene: TRBV20-1; J gene: TRBJ2-3; clone size: -; D gene: TRBD2; CDR3 DNA: TGCAGTGCTCACACCGGACTAGCGGCCGGGTCCACCCTCACAGATACGCAGTATTTT; CDR3 protein: CSAHTGLAAGSTLTDTQYF
V gene: TRBV10-3; J gene: TRBJ2-5; clone size: -; D gene: TRBD1; CDR3 DNA: TGTGCCATCGGCCTGGACAGGGGAAGGAATGAGCAGTACTTC; CDR3 protein: CAIGLDRGRNEQYF
V gene: TRBV15; J gene: TRBJ2-3; clone size: few; D gene: TRBD2; CDR3 DNA: TGTGCCACCAGTGGACTAGCGGGGGGCAGAACTAGCACAGATACGCAGTATTTT; CDR3 protein: CATSGLAGGRTSTDTQYF
V gene: TRBV2; J gene: TRBJ1-6; clone size: -; D gene: -; CDR3 DNA: TGTGCCAGCGCCTACTCCAGCGAGTATAATTCACCCCTCCACTTT; CDR3 protein: CASAYSSEYNSPLHF
V gene: TRBV12-3/TRBV12-4; J gene: TRBJ2-3; clone size: few; D gene: TRBD2; CDR3 DNA: TGTGCCAGCAGTTTAGGGAGCGGGGCCCCTAGCACAGATACGCAGTATTTT; CDR3 protein: CASSLGSGAPSTDTQYF
V gene: TRBV7-9; J gene: TRBJ1-2; clone size: many; D gene: TRBD1; CDR3 DNA: TGTGCCAGCCAGGACAGGGACTATGGCTACACCTTC; CDR3 protein: CASQDRDYGYTF
V gene: TRBV7-2; J gene: TRBJ2-7; clone size: -; D gene: -; CDR3 DNA: TGTGCCAGCAGCTTAGGATGGGGGGTGCTGTCCTACGAGCAGTACTTC; CDR3 protein: CASSLGWGVLSYEQYF
V gene: TRBV10-3; J gene: TRBJ2-3; clone size: -; D gene: TRBD2; CDR3 DNA: TGTGCCATCAGCCCCGGGGGGACAGATACGCAGTATTTT; CDR3 protein: CAISPGGTDTQYF
V gene: TRBV28; J gene: TRBJ2-6; clone size: few; D gene: -; CDR3 DNA: TGTGCCGGGGGGACGGCTGGGGCCAACGTCCTGACTTTC; CDR3 protein: CAGGTAGANVLTF
V gene: TRBV6-5; J gene: TRBJ2-7; clone size: few; D gene: -; CDR3 DNA: TGTGCCAGCCGCAAGGGGAACTCCTACGAGCAGTACTTC; CDR3 protein: CASRKGNSYEQYF
V gene: TRBV6-2/TRBV6-3; J gene: TRBJ1-2; clone size: -; D gene: -; CDR3 DNA: TGTGCCAGCACCGGCCCTTACAGCTATGGCTACACCTTC; CDR3 protein: CASTGPYSYGYTF
V gene: TRBV12-3/TRBV12-4; J gene: TRBJ2-1; clone size: few; D gene: TRBD2; CDR3 DNA: TGTGCCAGCAGTTTATTCGGGGGGGAGCCCTACAATGAGCAGTTCTTC; CDR3 protein: CASSLFGGEPYNEQFF
V gene: TRBV20-1; J gene: TRBJ2-7; clone size: few; D gene: -; CDR3 DNA: TGCAGTGCTAGTGGGGACTCCTCCTACGAGCAGTACTTC; CDR3 protein: CSASGDSSYEQYF
V gene: TRBV5-1; J gene: TRBJ2-1; clone size: few; D gene: -; CDR3 DNA: TGCGCCAGCAGCTCCCACCTTCATAGGGTTGATGAGCAGTTCTTC; CDR3 protein: CASSSHLHRVDEQFF
V gene: TRBV7-9; J gene: TRBJ2-3; clone size: -; D gene: -; CDR3 DNA: TGTGCCAGCAGCTTAGAAACTCCTAGTGGCACAGATACGCAGTATTTT; CDR3 protein: CASSLETPSGTDTQYF
V gene: TRBV18; J gene: TRBJ2-7; clone size: -; D gene: -; CDR3 DNA: TGTGCCAGCTCACCACAGGGGTTAAGTTACGAGCAGTACTTC; CDR3 protein: CASSPQGLSYEQYF
V gene: TRBV28; J gene: TRBJ1-6; clone size: few; D gene: -; CDR3 DNA: TGTGCCAGCAGTTTATGGTCCGGGCCTGACAATTCACCCCTCCACTTT; CDR3 protein: CASSLWSGPDNSPLHF
V gene: TRBV5-1; J gene: TRBJ2-4; clone size: few; D gene: TRBD2; CDR3 DNA: TGCGCCAGCAGCCGGGCGGGGGGGCTTGAAAACATTCAGTACTTC; CDR3 protein: CASSRAGGLENIQYF
V gene: TRBV11-2; J gene: TRBJ2-1; clone size: few; D gene: TRBD1; CDR3 DNA: TGTGCCAGCAGCACCCGGACAGGGGGGACGGAAAATGAGCAGTTCTTC; CDR3 protein: CASSTRTGGTENEQFF
V gene: TRBV20-1; J gene: TRBJ2-6; clone size: few; D gene: TRBD1; CDR3 DNA: TGCAGTGCTAGTCTTTACCGGGGACAGGGAGACCCGACCGCTGGGGCCAACGTCCTGACTTTC; CDR3 protein: CSASLYRGQGDPTAGANVLTF
V gene: TRBV7-9; J gene: TRBJ1-4; clone size: -; D gene: -; CDR3 DNA: TGTGCCAGCAGCCCCTTTAGGGGGGGTGAAAAACTGTTTTTT; CDR3 protein: CASSPFRGGEKLFF
V gene: TRBV27; J gene: TRBJ2-5; clone size: few; D gene: -; CDR3 DNA: TGTGCCAGCAGTGAGACAGGTGGGGGAACGGAGACCCAGTACTTC; CDR3 protein: CASSETGGGTETQYF
V gene: TRBV18; J gene: TRBJ1-1; clone size: -; D gene: TRBD1; CDR3 DNA: TGTGCCAGCTCACAACCGGGACAGGGGAAAACTGAAGCTTTCTTT; CDR3 protein: CASSQPGQGKTEAFF
V gene: TRBV5-5; J gene: TRBJ1-2; clone size: once; D gene: -; CDR3 DNA: TGTGCCAGCAGCTTGGCCGAAAACTATGGCTACACCTTC; CDR3 protein: CASSLAENYGYTF
V gene: TRBV29-1; J gene: TRBJ2-7; clone size: -; D gene: -; CDR3 DNA: TGCAGCGTTGAAGTCAGGGTTGGGGACGAGCAGTACTTC; CDR3 protein: CSVEVRVGDEQYF
V gene: TRBV21-1; J gene: TRBJ2-5; clone size: few; D gene: -; CDR3 DNA: TGTGCCAGCAGTCGAGTGGGGACAGGGGGCCTCCAAGAGACCCAGTACTTC; CDR3 protein: CASSRVGTGGLQETQYF
V gene: TRBV5-1; J gene: TRBJ2-4; clone size: -; D gene: TRBD2; CDR3 DNA: TGCGCCAGCAGCGTTCGGAGGAGCGGGGGCGCCGGAGACAAAAACATTCAGTACTTC; CDR3 protein: CASSVRRSGGAGDKNIQYF
V gene: TRBV20-1; J gene: TRBJ2-7; clone size: -; D gene: -; CDR3 DNA: TGCAGTGCTAGCCCCGAGGGCTACGAGCAGTACTTC; CDR3 protein: CSASPEGYEQYF
V gene: TRBV29-1; J gene: TRBJ1-1; clone size: -; D gene: -; CDR3 DNA: TGCAGCGTTGAGAGGATGGGAAACACTGAAGCTTTCTTT; CDR3 protein: CSVERMGNTEAFF